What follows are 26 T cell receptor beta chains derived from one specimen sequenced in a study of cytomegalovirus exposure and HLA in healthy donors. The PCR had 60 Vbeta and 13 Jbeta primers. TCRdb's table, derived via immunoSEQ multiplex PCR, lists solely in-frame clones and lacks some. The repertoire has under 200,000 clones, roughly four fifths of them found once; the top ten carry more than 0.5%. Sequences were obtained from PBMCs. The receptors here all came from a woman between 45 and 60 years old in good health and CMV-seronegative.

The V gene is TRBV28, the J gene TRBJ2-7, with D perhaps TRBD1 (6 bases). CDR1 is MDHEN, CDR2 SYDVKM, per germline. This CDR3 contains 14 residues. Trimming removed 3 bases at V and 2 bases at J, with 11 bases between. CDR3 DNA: TGTGCCAGCAGTTTTGAGGACAGTCCCTACGAGCAGTACTTC. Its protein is CASSFEDSPYEQYF.

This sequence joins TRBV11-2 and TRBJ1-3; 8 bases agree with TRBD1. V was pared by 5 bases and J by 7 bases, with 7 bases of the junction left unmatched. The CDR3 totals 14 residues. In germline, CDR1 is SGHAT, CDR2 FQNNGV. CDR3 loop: CASSQDRARNTIYF. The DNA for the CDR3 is TGTGCCAGCAGCCAGGACAGGGCACGGAACACCATATATTTT. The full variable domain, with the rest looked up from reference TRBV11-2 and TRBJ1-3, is EAGVAQSPRYKIIEKRQSVAFWCNPISGHATLYWYQQILGQGPKLLIQFQNNGVVDDSQLPKDRFSAERLKGVDSTLKIQPAKLEDSAVYLCASSQDRARNTIYFGEGSWLTVV.

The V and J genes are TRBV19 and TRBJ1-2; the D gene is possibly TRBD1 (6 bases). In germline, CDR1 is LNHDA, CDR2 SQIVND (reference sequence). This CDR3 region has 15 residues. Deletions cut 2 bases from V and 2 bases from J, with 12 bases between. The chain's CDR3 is CASSIHGQSNYGYTF. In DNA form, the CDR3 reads TGTGCCAGTAGTATACATGGACAGAGCAACTATGGCTACACCTTC.

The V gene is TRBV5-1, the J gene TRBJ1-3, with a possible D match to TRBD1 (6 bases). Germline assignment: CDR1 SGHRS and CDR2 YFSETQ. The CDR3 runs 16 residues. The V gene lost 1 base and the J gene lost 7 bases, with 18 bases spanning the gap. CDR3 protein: CASSLTGSAGLNTIYF. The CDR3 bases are TGCGCCAGCAGCTTGACAGGGTCTGCTGGATTGAACACCATATATTTT.

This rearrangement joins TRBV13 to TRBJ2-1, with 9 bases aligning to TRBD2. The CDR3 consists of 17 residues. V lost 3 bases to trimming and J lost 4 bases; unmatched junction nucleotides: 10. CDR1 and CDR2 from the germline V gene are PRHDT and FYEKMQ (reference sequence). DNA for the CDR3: TGTGCCAGCAGCTTTCCTCGGTATAGCGGGGGTTACAATGAGCAGTTCTTC. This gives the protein CASSFPRYSGGYNEQFF.

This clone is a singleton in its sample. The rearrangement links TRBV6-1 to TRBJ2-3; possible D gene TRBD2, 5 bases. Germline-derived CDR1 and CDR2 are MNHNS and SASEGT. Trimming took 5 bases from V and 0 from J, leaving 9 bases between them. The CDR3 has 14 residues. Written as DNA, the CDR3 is TGTGCCAGCAGTATACTAGGAAGCACAGATACGCAGTATTTT. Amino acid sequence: CASSILGSTDTQYF.

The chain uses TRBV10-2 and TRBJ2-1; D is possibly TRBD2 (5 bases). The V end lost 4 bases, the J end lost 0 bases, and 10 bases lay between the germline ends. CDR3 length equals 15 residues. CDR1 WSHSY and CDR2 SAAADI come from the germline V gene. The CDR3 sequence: CASSASRGSYNEQFF. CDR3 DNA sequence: TGCGCCAGCAGTGCATCCCGGGGCTCCTACAATGAGCAGTTCTTC.

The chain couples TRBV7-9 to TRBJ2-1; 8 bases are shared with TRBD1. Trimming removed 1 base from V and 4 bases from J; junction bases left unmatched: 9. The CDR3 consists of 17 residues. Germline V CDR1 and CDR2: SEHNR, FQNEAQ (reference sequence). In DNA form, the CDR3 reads TGTGCCAGCAGCTTAGGGTCCGGACAGGGAAGATACAATGAGCAGTTCTTC. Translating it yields CASSLGSGQGRYNEQFF.

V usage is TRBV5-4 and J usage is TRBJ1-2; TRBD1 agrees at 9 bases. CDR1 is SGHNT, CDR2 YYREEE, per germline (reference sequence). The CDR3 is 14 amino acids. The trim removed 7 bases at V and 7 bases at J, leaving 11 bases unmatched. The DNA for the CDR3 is TGTGCCAGCGGAACAAGGACAGGGGATCTTGGCTACACCTTC. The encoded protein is CASGTRTGDLGYTF.

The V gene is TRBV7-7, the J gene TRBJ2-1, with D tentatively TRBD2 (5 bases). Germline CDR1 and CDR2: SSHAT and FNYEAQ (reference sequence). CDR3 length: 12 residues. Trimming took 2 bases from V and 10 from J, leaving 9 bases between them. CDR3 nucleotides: TGTGCCAGCAGCTTACGGGGTCGAGAGCAGTTCTTC. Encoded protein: CASSLRGREQFF.

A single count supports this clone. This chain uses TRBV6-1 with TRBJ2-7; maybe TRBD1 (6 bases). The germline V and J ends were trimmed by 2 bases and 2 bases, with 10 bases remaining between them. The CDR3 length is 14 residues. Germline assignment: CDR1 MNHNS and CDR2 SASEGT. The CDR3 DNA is TGTGCCAGCAGTGAATCACAGGGACCCTACGAGCAGTACTTC. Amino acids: CASSESQGPYEQYF.

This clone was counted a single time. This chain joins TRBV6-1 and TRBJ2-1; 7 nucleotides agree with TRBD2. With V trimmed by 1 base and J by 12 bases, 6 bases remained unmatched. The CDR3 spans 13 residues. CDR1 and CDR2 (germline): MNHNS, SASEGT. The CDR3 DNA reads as TGTGCCAGCAGTGAAGGATGGGGGGGACCGCAGTTCTTC. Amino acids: CASSEGWGGPQFF.

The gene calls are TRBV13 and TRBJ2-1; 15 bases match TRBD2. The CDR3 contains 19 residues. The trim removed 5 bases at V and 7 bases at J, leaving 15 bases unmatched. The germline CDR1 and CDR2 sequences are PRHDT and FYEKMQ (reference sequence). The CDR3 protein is CASSVDPPTGTSGGNEQFF. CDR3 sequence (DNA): TGTGCCAGCAGCGTAGACCCACCTACCGGGACTAGCGGGGGGAATGAGCAGTTCTTC.

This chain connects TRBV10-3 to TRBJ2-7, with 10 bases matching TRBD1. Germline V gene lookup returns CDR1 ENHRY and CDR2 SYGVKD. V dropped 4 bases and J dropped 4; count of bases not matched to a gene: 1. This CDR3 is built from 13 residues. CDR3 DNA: TGTGCCATCAGTGGGACAGGGGGGTACGAGCAGTACTTC. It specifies CAISGTGGYEQYF.

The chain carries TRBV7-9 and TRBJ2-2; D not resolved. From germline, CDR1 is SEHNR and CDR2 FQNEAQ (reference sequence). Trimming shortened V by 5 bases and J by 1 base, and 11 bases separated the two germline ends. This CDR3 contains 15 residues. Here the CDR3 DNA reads TGTGCCAGCAGCGCCAGTGTGTTGAACACCGGGGAGCTGTTTTTT. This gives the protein CASSASVLNTGELFF.

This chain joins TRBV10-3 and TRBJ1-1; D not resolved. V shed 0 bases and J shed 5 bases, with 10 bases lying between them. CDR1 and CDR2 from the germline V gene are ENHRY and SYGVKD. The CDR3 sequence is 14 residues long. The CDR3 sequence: CAISESISKTEAFF. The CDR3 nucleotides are TGTGCCATCAGTGAGTCCATTAGCAAAACTGAAGCTTTCTTT.

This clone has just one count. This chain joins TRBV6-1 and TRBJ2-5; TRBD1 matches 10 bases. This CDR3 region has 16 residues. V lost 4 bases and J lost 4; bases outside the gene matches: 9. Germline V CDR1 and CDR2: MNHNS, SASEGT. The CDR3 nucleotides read TGTGCCAGCAGTGTAGGGGGACAGGGGAAGGGAGAGACCCAGTACTTC. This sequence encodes CASSVGGQGKGETQYF.

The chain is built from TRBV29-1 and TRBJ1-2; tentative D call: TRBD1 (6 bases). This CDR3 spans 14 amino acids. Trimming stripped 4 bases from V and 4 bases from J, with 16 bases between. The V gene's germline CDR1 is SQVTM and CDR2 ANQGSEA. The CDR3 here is CSVAPLTGAYGYTF. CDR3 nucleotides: TGCAGCGTTGCCCCCTTGACAGGAGCCTATGGCTACACCTTC.

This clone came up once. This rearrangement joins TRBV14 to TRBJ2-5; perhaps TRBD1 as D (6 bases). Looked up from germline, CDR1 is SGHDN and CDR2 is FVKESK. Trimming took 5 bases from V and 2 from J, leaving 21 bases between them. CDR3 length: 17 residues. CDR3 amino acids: CASSSWGLTERQETQYF. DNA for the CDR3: TGTGCCAGCAGCTCCTGGGGGCTAACTGAAAGGCAAGAGACCCAGTACTTC.

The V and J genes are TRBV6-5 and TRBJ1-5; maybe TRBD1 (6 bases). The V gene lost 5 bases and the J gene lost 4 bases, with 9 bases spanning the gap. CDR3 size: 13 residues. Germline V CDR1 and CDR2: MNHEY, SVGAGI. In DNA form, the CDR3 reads TGTGCCAGCAGTCGGACAGCAAATCAGCCCCAGCATTTT. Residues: CASSRTANQPQHF.

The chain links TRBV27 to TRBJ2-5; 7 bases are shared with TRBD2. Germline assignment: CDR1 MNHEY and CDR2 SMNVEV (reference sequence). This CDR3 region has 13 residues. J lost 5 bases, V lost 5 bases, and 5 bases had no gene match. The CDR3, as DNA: TGTGCCAGCAGTCGACTAGCCCTGGAGACCCAGTACTTC. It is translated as CASSRLALETQYF.

CDR3 residues: CASSVATAYGYTF. In nucleotides, the CDR3 is TGTGCCAGCAGCGTAGCTACAGCCTATGGCTACACCTTC. The chain employs TRBV9 and TRBJ1-2, with D unclear. The CDR3 length is 13 residues. Germline CDR1 and CDR2: SGDLS and YYNGEE. Trimming removed 0 bases from V and 4 bases from J, with 7 bases in between. Full variable domain (outside the CDR3, taken from reference TRBV9 and TRBJ1-2): DSGVTQTPKHLITATGQRVTLRCSPRSGDLSVYWYQQSLDQGLQFLIQYYNGEERAKGNILERFSAQQFPDLHSELNLSSLELGDSALYFCASSVATAYGYTFGSGTRLTVV.

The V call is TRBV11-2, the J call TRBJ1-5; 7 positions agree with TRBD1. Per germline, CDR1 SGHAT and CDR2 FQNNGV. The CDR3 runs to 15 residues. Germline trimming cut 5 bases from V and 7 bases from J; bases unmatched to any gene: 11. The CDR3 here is CASSPTTGLRQPQHF. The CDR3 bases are TGTGCCAGCAGCCCCACGACAGGGCTTCGCCAGCCCCAGCATTTT.

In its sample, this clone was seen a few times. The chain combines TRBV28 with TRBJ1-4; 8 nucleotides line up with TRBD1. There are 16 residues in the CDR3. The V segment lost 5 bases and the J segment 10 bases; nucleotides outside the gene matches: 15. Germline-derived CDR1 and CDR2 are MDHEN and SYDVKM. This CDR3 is CASSDPGQGRFSKLFF. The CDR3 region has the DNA TGTGCCAGCAGTGACCCTGGACAGGGAAGATTTTCAAAACTGTTTTTT.

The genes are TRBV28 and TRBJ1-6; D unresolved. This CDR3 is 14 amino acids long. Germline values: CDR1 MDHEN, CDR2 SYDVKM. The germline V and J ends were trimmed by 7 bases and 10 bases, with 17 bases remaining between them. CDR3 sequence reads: CASNLWAGGSPLHF. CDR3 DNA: TGTGCCAGCAATTTGTGGGCAGGCGGGTCACCCCTCCACTTT.

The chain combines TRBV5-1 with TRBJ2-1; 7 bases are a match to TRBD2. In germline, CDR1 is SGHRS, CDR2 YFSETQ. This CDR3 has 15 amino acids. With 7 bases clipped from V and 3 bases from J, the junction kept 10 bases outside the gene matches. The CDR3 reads CASAFGASGYNEQFF. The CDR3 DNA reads TGCGCCAGCGCATTCGGGGCTAGCGGCTACAATGAGCAGTTCTTC.